These 2 T cell receptor beta chains were sequenced from one sample in a study of blood T cell repertoires in COVID-19. Clones were read by immunoSEQ multiplex PCR, and TCRdb kept only the in-frame ones, dropping some. The sample contains 110,000 or so clones, roughly 83% of which appear only once. The source material was peripheral blood. Source of these receptors: a woman aged 55-70 years with acute or convalescent COVID-19.

This chain joins TRBV2 and TRBJ2-3, with 8 bases aligning to TRBD2. This CDR3 is built from 15 residues. The V gene end was trimmed by 6 bases and the J gene end by 2 bases; junction bases not matched to a gene: 7. CDR1 is SNHLY and CDR2 is FYNNEI in the germline V gene. The CDR3 is CASSNGLANTDTQYF. DNA of the CDR3: TGTGCCAGCAGCAACGGACTAGCCAACACAGATACGCAGTATTTT.

The chain recombines TRBV27 with TRBJ1-6, with D possibly matching TRBD1 (5 bases). CDR1 and CDR2 (germline): MNHEY, SMNVEV (reference sequence). The CDR3 covers 12 residues. V was shortened by 1 base and J by 13 bases, with 8 bases between the two germline ends. CDR3 loop: CASSLFGAPLHF. DNA of the CDR3: TGTGCCAGCAGTTTATTTGGGGCCCCCCTCCACTTT.